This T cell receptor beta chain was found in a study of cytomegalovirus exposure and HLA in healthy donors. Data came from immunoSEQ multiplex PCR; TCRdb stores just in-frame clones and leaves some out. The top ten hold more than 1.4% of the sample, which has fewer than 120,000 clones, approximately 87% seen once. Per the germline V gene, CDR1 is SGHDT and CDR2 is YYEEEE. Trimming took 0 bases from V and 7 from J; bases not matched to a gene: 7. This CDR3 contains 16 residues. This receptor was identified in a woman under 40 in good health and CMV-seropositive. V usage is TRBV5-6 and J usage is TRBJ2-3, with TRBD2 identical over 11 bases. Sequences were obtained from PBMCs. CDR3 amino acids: CASSLGSGGAFYTQYF. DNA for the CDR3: TGTGCCAGCAGCTTGGGTAGCGGGGGGGCCTTTTATACGCAGTATTTT.